This entry lists 10 T cell receptor beta chains sequenced from one sample in a study of blood T cell repertoires in COVID-19. TCRdb keeps only in-frame clones here, not all; method: immunoSEQ multiplex PCR. Of approximately 280,000 clones in the sample, approximately 84% are singletons; the top ten hold less than 2.5%. The sequenced sample was peripheral blood. The source is a woman younger than 45 who had recovered from COVID-19.

There are a few counts of this clone. The V gene is TRBV27, the J gene TRBJ1-4; unclear D gene. The CDR3 runs to 12 residues. Trimming cost V 7 bases and J 6 bases, with 9 bases left between them. CDR1 MNHEY and CDR2 SMNVEV come from the germline V gene (reference sequence). CDR3 residues: CASMSGDEKLFF. CDR3 DNA sequence: TGTGCCAGCATGTCCGGGGATGAAAAACTGTTTTTT.

The chain is built from TRBV7-4 and TRBJ1-1, with a tentative D call TRBD1 (5 bases). The CDR3 spans 14 residues. The germline V gene has CDR1 SGHVT and CDR2 SQSDAQ. The V end lost 2 bases, the J end lost 4 bases, and 11 bases lay between the germline ends. CDR3: CASSLWDRGTEAFF. CDR3 DNA sequence: TGTGCCAGCAGCTTATGGGATAGGGGCACTGAAGCTTTCTTT.

This clone has a single count. The chain carries TRBV11-2 and TRBJ2-7; D not resolved. This CDR3 has 14 residues. Looked up from germline, CDR1 is SGHAT and CDR2 is FQNNGV. The V gene lost 2 bases and the J gene lost 2 bases, with 10 bases spanning the gap. CDR3 residues: CASSLQHPAYEQYF. CDR3 in DNA: TGTGCCAGCAGCTTACAACACCCCGCCTACGAGCAGTACTTC.

The chain links TRBV3-1 (or the pseudogene TRBV3-2) to TRBJ2-7; 7 bases align to TRBD1. Germline lookup yields CDR1 LGHDT and CDR2 YNNKEL (reference sequence). The CDR3 loop spans 14 amino acids. V shed 2 bases, J shed 7 bases, and the junction held 8 bases outside the gene matches. As DNA, the CDR3 is TGTGCCAGCAGCCAAAGGGCAGGGGGTCGGGAGCAGTACTTC. It is translated as CASSQRAGGREQYF.

The chain combines TRBV5-1 with TRBJ2-3; TRBD1 matches 9 bases. With V trimmed by 5 bases and J by 2 bases, 3 bases remained unmatched. Germline CDR1 and CDR2: SGHRS and YFSETQ. The CDR3 contains 14 residues. CDR3 nucleotide sequence: TGCGCCAGCAGGAGGACAGGGGACACAGATACGCAGTATTTT. Translating it yields CASRRTGDTDTQYF.

J is TRBJ2-1 and V is TRBV3-1 (or the pseudogene TRBV3-2); TRBD2 aligns across 9 bases. Germline loops: CDR1 LGHDT, CDR2 YNNKEL (reference sequence). J was trimmed by 6 bases and V by 0 bases; bases with no gene match: 15. The CDR3 consists of 19 residues. CDR3 loop: CASSQDLLQRGAKGNEQFF. CDR3 DNA: TGTGCCAGCAGCCAAGATCTGCTTCAGCGGGGGGCCAAGGGCAATGAGCAGTTCTTC.

The chain uses TRBV29-1 and TRBJ2-1; 7 nucleotides line up with TRBD1. Losses at the gene ends were 5 bases for V and 6 bases for J; bases not matched to a gene: 16. The CDR3 has 16 residues. Per the germline V gene, CDR1 is SQVTM and CDR2 is ANQGSEA. The CDR3 DNA reads as TGCAGCGTTTCCAAGACAGGGAGCTTACAAGGCAATGAGCAGTTCTTC. It translates to CSVSKTGSLQGNEQFF.

J is TRBJ2-1 and V is TRBV6-4, with D maybe TRBD2 (5 bases). This CDR3 region has 13 residues. Looked up from germline, CDR1 is MRHNA and CDR2 is SNTAGT. The V end was cut by 6 bases, the J end by 7 bases, with 13 bases between. This CDR3 reads CASSTMPGNEQFF. CDR3 nucleotides: TGTGCCAGCAGCACGATGCCGGGAAATGAGCAGTTCTTC.

This clone was detected only once. The chain couples TRBV3-1 (or the pseudogene TRBV3-2) to TRBJ2-2; 7 bases are shared with TRBD2. With 2 bases clipped from V and 3 bases from J, the junction kept 3 bases outside the gene matches. Germline values: CDR1 LGHDT, CDR2 YNNKEL (reference sequence). This CDR3 is built from 15 residues. CDR3 sequence (DNA): TGTGCCAGCAGCCAACTAGCGGAAGACACCGGGGAGCTGTTTTTT. Encoded protein: CASSQLAEDTGELFF.

The V call is TRBV7-9, the J call TRBJ2-3; the D gene is possibly TRBD2 (6 bases). Germline CDR1 SEHNR, CDR2 FQNEAQ (reference sequence). The V and J ends lost 2 bases and 2 bases respectively, with 17 bases between them. The CDR3 totals 17 residues. The CDR3 nucleotides are TGTGCCAGCAGCTTAAAGCGGTCCCGGGACTTCACAGATACGCAGTATTTT. Protein sequence: CASSLKRSRDFTDTQYF.